One sample yielded the 14 T cell receptor beta chains listed below, sequenced in a study of Ad26.COV2.S vaccination and SARS-CoV-2 variants. Libraries were prepared by immunoSEQ multiplex PCR; TCRdb keeps only in-frame clonotypes and omits some of them. The sample lists some 320,000 clones, 70% to 90% occurring once. Treatment specified: 15 to 20 received Ad26.COV2.S at low or high dose, single or two shots; about 5 received placebo; per-sample allocation not given. Sampling was done on day 63 after the first vaccine or placebo injection. The source material was peripheral blood, sampled in a trial of Ad26.COV2.S vaccine versus placebo. Receptor source: a person aged 18-65 years who received the Ad26.COV2.S COVID-19 vaccine or a placebo.

The CDR3 nucleotides read TGTGCCAGCAGTTTGAGCGGGGGGGCAGATACGCAGTATTTT. Residues: CASSLSGGADTQYF. This chain joins TRBV7-9 and TRBJ2-3; TRBD2 aligns across 10 bases. V dropped 6 bases and J dropped 4; count of bases not matched to a gene: 4. Germline CDR1 is SEHNR and CDR2 is FQNEAQ (reference sequence). The CDR3 consists of 14 residues.

This rearrangement joins TRBV7-2 to TRBJ1-2; D unresolved. CDR1 is SGHTA, CDR2 FQGNSA, per germline. The CDR3 is 15 residues long. V was pared by 4 bases and J by 8 bases, with 20 bases between. CDR3 coding DNA: TGTGCCAGCAGCTCCGAACCGGGTCGTAATTCGGGCTACACCTTC. Its translation is CASSSEPGRNSGYTF.

Notes on this clone: Other DNA sequences of this sample code for an identical CDR3. The chain carries TRBV11-2 and TRBJ2-5; perhaps TRBD2 as D (6 bases). V lost 1 base, J lost 7 bases, and 7 bases lay in between. The CDR3 length is 12 residues. Germline V gene sequence: CDR1 SGHAT, CDR2 FQNNGV. DNA of the CDR3: TGTGCCAGCAGCTTAGGGGGAGGGACCCAGTACTTC. It encodes CASSLGGGTQYF.

V and J are TRBV28 and TRBJ1-2, with D maybe TRBD1 (6 bases). CDR1 and CDR2 from the germline V gene are MDHEN and SYDVKM. The ends were cut back, 5 bases at V and 8 bases at J, with 12 bases in the middle. This CDR3 spans 12 amino acids. CDR3 coding DNA: TGTGCCAGCAGTCGCGACAGGTTAGGCTACACCTTC. This sequence encodes CASSRDRLGYTF.

The chain carries TRBV4-3 and TRBJ1-5; D is uncertain. Deletions cut 0 bases from V and 5 bases from J, with 8 bases between. CDR1 is LGHNA, CDR2 YSLEER, per germline. This CDR3 has 14 residues. The CDR3 DNA reads as TGCGCCAGCAGCCAAGACCGGGAGGATCAGCCCCAGCATTTT. This codes for CASSQDREDQPQHF.

The rearrangement links TRBV4-3 to TRBJ1-6; D is ambiguous. CDR1 LGHNA and CDR2 YSLEER come from the germline V gene. This CDR3 is built from 19 residues. The V end lost 0 bases, the J end lost 0 bases, and 15 bases lay between the germline ends. CDR3 bases: TGCGCCAGCAGCCAAGAATCTGCCGGACGGAACTCCTATAATTCACCCCTCCACTTT. This codes for CASSQESAGRNSYNSPLHF.

The rearrangement links TRBV7-3 to TRBJ2-1, with TRBD1 identical over 9 bases. The CDR3 has 14 residues. J lost 8 bases, V lost 6 bases, and 8 bases had no gene match. From germline, CDR1 is SGHTA and CDR2 FQGTGA. The CDR3 nucleotides are TGTGCCAGCAGTTGGGACAGGGTGGGCGATGAGCAGTTCTTC. It is translated as CASSWDRVGDEQFF.

The chain joins TRBV4-3 to TRBJ2-1; TRBD2 aligns across 12 bases. V gave up 1 base and J gave up 9 bases; unmatched junction bases: 16. The germline CDR1 and CDR2 sequences are LGHNA and YSLEER. The CDR3 runs to 19 residues. The CDR3 is CASSQAPTSGGPASSEQFF. For the CDR3, the DNA is TGCGCCAGCAGCCAAGCCCCCACTAGCGGGGGGCCCGCATCTAGTGAGCAGTTCTTC.

This chain connects TRBV18 to TRBJ2-1; TRBD2 matches at 8 bases. Germline V CDR1 and CDR2: KGHSH, LQKENI. The V segment lost 3 bases and the J segment 0 bases; nucleotides outside the gene matches: 7. CDR3 length: 17 residues. CDR3: CASSPGLVPSSYNEQFF. CDR3 nucleotides: TGTGCCAGCTCACCGGGACTAGTTCCTTCCTCCTACAATGAGCAGTTCTTC. Filled out from reference TRBV18 and TRBJ2-1, the complete variable domain reads NAGVMQNPRHLVRRRGQEARLRCSPMKGHSHVYWYRQLPEEGLKFMVYLQKENIIDESGMPKERFSAEFPKEGPSILRIQQVVRGDSAAYFCASSPGLVPSSYNEQFFGPGTRLTVL.

This CDR3 is CAIRRTGINNSPLHF. The CDR3 DNA reads as TGTGCCATCAGAAGGACAGGGATTAATAATTCACCCCTCCACTTT. The J gene is TRBJ1-6, the V gene TRBV10-3; TRBD1 matches 8 bases. J was trimmed by 5 bases and V by 6 bases; bases with no gene match: 6. This CDR3 region has 15 residues. The V gene's germline CDR1 is ENHRY and CDR2 SYGVKD.

The chain has TRBV9 and TRBJ1-1; 9 bases line up with TRBD1. CDR1 and CDR2 (germline): SGDLS, YYNGEE. V was pared by 2 bases and J by 0 bases, with 8 bases of the junction left unmatched. The CDR3 totals 17 residues. DNA of the CDR3: TGTGCCAGCAGCGTCCATGGACAGGGGTTGGTGAACACTGAAGCTTTCTTT. Translated: CASSVHGQGLVNTEAFF.

The chain recombines TRBV4-1 with TRBJ1-1; 7 bases are shared with TRBD1. From germline, CDR1 is MGHRA and CDR2 YSYEKL. This CDR3 contains 15 residues. J lost 5 bases, V lost 3 bases, and 9 bases had no gene match. CDR3 DNA sequence: TGCGCCAGCAGCCATGCAGACAGGGAAGGAACTGAAGCTTTCTTT. It is translated as CASSHADREGTEAFF.

The gene calls are TRBV29-1 and TRBJ2-3, with TRBD2 matching over 14 bases. After removal of 4 bases from V and 2 bases from J, the junction contained 2 bases not matched to a gene. There are 15 residues in the CDR3. CDR1 SQVTM and CDR2 ANQGSEA come from the germline V gene. The CDR3 bases are TGCAGCGTTGCGGGACTAGCGGGGGTCACAGATACGCAGTATTTT. It translates to CSVAGLAGVTDTQYF.

The chain recombines TRBV20-1 with TRBJ2-3; 10 bases match TRBD2. The CDR3 has 18 residues. Germline CDR1 and CDR2: DFQATT and SNEGSKA (reference sequence). J gave up 1 base and V 3 bases, and 13 bases lay outside the gene matches. The DNA for the CDR3 is TGCAGTGCTAGTCCCCACGGGAGCGGGGGGGCGGGCACAGATACGCAGTATTTT. Translated, it gives CSASPHGSGGAGTDTQYF.